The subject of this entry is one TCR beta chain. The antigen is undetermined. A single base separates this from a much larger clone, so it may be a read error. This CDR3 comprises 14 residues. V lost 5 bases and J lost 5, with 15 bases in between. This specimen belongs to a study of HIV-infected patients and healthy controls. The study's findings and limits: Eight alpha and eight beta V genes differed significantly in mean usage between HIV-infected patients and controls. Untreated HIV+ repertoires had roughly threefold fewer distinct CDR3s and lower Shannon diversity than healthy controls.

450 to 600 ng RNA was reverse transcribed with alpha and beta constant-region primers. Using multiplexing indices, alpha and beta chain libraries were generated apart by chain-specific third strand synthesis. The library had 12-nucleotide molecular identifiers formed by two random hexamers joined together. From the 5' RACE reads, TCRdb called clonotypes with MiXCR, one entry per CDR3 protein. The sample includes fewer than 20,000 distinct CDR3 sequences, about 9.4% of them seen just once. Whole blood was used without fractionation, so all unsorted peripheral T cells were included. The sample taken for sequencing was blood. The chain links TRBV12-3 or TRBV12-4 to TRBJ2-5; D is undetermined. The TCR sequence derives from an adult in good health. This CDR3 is CASSPPNSDETQYF. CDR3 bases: TGTGCCAGCAGTCCTCCCAACAGTGACGAGACCCAGTACTTC.